This TCR beta chain derives from a study of shared clonotypes between healthy human individuals. Study conclusions and caveats: The authors expected sequencing depth to affect clonotype sharing among donors.

V was pared by 5 bases and J by 4 bases, with 18 bases between. The CDR3 has 16 residues. The germline V gene has CDR1 SEHNR and CDR2 FQNEAQ (reference sequence). Every donor, a Caucasian adult, lived in Nashville, Tennessee. With respect to this clone: Its matching antigen is unknown.

Roughly 280 ng DNA, approximately 30,000 T cell genomes, went into unsorted PBMC replicate PCRs. What was sequenced on ten immunoSEQ deep assay plates was unsorted PBMC DNA. Data came from immunoSEQ multiplex PCR; TCRdb stores just in-frame clones and leaves some out. The table records about 470,000 clones, 75% to 85% of them present only once. Sequenced input: PBMCs. The genes are TRBV7-9 and TRBJ2-1, with TRBD2 as a possible D gene (5 bases). This clonotype was sampled from a middle-aged woman in good health. Some clones in this sample may be carry-over from other donors' samples. The CDR3 region has the DNA TGTGCCAGCAGCCCGCCGGGGAATATCTTTTACAATGAGCAGTTCTTC. It is translated as CASSPPGNIFYNEQFF.